A selection of T cell receptor beta chains follows, all from one sample in a study of technical replicates of blood from four donors. TCRdb's copy holds only in-frame clones and misses some; the assay was immunoSEQ multiplex PCR. The table records approximately 75,000 clones, nearly 98% of them present only once. Sequencing input: T cells isolated from PBMCs. The receptor set was obtained from a human donor in good health. Both conserved end residues are part of each CDR3. Each record gives: V gene, clone size, J gene, CDR3 protein. The size field is filled for only some rows; it gives once, few, many or a size class.

TRBV28	NA	TRBJ2-7	CASSLSSSGDEQYF
TRBV6-5	once	TRBJ1-2	CASSYSTFLKNYGYTF
TRBV11-3	NA	TRBJ1-1	CASRSSGHLNTEAFF
TRBV28	NA	TRBJ2-2	CASSLSVYTGELFF
TRBV6-1	NA	TRBJ1-1	CASSDPTGDTEAFF
TRBV10-1	NA	TRBJ2-5	CASRPPDRDETQYF
TRBV27	NA	TRBJ2-1	CASSQPGTSGEQFF
TRBV15	NA	TRBJ1-4	CATSQGGGTGRKLFF
TRBV5-4	NA	TRBJ2-3	CASRTGTGRALSTDTQYF
TRBV11-3	NA	TRBJ2-1	CASSSRPGTSGNNEQFF
TRBV6-5	NA	TRBJ2-7	CASSYALAGFYEQYF
TRBV5-1	NA	TRBJ2-5	CASSYGDDGLAEEQETQYF
TRBV29-1	NA	TRBJ1-1	CSVAFTAPEAFF
TRBV5-1	once	TRBJ2-7	CASSPPDRNYEQYF
TRBV5-4	NA	TRBJ1-1	CASSEDRGTEAFF
TRBV10-3	NA	TRBJ2-1	CAISGLAGGLGFF
TRBV11-2	NA	TRBJ1-4	CASRLGRGSSNEKLFF
TRBV6-4	NA	TRBJ2-1	CASSPQTGTAYNEQFF
TRBV28	once	TRBJ2-5	CASRSLGETQYF
TRBV19	NA	TRBJ2-1	CASHPSSYNEQFF
TRBV5-6	NA	TRBJ2-3	CASSAQGTDTQYF
TRBV2	NA	TRBJ1-5	CASTRQGDQPQHF
TRBV28	NA	TRBJ1-2	CASSLRDMDGYTF
TRBV29-1	once	TRBJ2-5	CSAGSRATSGETQYF
TRBV5-8	NA	TRBJ2-7	CASSTGTLAYEQYF
TRBV9	NA	TRBJ1-5	CASSPSVANQPQHF
TRBV19	NA	TRBJ2-7	CASSHGLGAYEQYF
TRBV30	NA	TRBJ1-6	CAWSGSLYNSPLHF
TRBV13	NA	TRBJ2-6	CASSTLLAGGTGANVLTF
TRBV11-3	NA	TRBJ2-6	CASSLGGHNSGANVLTF
TRBV27	NA	TRBJ2-7	CASSLSLYRDRDYEQYF
TRBV5-4	NA	TRBJ2-5	CASSYWLGLETQYF
TRBV28	NA	TRBJ2-1	CASSELAGQRFNEQFF
TRBV6-1	NA	TRBJ2-7	CASRGTGTLYEQYF
TRBV6-5	NA	TRBJ2-1	CASSPIGQGLNEQFF
TRBV18	NA	TRBJ1-6	CASSTTNNSPLHF
TRBV18	NA	TRBJ2-7	CASSHPDRAGSYEQYF
TRBV4-2	NA	TRBJ2-7	CASSHPQKSYEQYF
TRBV6-5	NA	TRBJ2-1	CASSYSDSEDEQFF
TRBV6-1	once	TRBJ2-7	CASIAGGGNYEQYF
TRBV19	NA	TRBJ2-6	CASSKGATGANVLTF
TRBV30	NA	TRBJ1-4	CAWSASRANEKLFF
TRBV13	NA	TRBJ1-4	CASSLWTGSEKLFF
TRBV12-5	NA	TRBJ1-2	CASGLSAGQGYGYTF
TRBV18	NA	TRBJ2-4	CASSPGQLILAKNIQYF